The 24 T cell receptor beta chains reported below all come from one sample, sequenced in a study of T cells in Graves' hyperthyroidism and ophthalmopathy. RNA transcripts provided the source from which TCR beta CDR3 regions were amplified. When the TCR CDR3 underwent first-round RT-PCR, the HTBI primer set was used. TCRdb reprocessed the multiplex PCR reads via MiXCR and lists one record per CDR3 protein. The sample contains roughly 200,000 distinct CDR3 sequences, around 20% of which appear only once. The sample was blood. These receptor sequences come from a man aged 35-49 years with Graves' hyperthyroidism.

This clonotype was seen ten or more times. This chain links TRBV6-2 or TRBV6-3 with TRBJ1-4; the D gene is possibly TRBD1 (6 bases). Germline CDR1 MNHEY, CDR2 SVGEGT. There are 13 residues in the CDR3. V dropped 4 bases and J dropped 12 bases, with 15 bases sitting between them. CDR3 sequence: CASSFAQRGQLFF. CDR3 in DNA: TGTGCCAGCAGTTTCGCCCAGCGGGGGCAACTGTTTTTT.

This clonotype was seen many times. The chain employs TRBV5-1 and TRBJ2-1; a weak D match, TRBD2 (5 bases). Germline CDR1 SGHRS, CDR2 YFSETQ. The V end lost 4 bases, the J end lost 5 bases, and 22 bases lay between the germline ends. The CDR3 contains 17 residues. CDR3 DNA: TGCGCCAGCAGCAGCTTGAGAGGGATGATAGGGAACAATGAGCAGTTCTTC. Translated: CASSSLRGMIGNNEQFF.

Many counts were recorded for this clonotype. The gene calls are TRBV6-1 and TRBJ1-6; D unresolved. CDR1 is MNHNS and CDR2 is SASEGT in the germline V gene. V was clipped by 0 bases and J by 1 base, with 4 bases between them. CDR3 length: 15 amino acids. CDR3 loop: CASSEAGSYNSPLHF. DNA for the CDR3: TGTGCCAGCAGTGAAGCGGGATCCTATAATTCACCCCTCCACTTT.

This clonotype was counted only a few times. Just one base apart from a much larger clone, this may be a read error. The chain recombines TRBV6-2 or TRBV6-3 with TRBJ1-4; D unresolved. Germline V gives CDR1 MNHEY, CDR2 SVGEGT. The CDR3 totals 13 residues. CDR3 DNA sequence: TGTGCCAGCAGTGCCCGGGAGGATGAAAAACTGCTTTTT. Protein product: CASSAREDEKLLF.

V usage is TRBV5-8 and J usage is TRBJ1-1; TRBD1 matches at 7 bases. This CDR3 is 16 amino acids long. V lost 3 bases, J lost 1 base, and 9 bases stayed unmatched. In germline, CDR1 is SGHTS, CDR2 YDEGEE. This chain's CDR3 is CASSSAASGGNTEAFF. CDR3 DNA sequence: TGTGCCAGCAGCTCGGCCGCGTCAGGGGGGAACACTGAAGCTTTCTTT. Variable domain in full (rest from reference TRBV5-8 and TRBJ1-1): EAGVTQSPTHLIKTRGQQATLRCSPISGHTSVYWYQQALGLGLQFLLWYDEGEERNRGNFPPRFSGRQFPNYSSELNVNALELEDSALYLCASSSAASGGNTEAFFGQGTRLTVV.

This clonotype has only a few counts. This chain's CDR3 is CASSPPGQGAIWNGYTF. Here the CDR3 DNA reads TGTGCCAGCAGCCCCCCCGGACAGGGGGCTATTTGGAATGGCTACACCTTC. The chain recombines TRBV14 with TRBJ1-2, with 11 bases that match TRBD1. Germline CDR1 and CDR2: SGHDN and FVKESK. V lost 4 bases to trimming and J lost 6 bases; unmatched junction nucleotides: 13. The CDR3 spans 17 residues.

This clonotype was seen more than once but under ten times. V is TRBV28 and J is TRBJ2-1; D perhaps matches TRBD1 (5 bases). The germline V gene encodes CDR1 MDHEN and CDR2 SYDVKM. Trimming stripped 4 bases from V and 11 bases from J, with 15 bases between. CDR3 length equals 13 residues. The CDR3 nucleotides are TGTGCCAGCAGTTCCCCGACAGCTATTAAGCAGTTCTTC. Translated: CASSSPTAIKQFF.

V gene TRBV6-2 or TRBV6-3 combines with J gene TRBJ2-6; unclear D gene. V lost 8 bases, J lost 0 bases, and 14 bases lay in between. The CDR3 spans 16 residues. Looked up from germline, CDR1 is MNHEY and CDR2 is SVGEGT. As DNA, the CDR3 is TGTGCCAGCGAGGTTCAGAAGAACTCTGGGGCCAACGTCCTGACTTTC. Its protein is CASEVQKNSGANVLTF.

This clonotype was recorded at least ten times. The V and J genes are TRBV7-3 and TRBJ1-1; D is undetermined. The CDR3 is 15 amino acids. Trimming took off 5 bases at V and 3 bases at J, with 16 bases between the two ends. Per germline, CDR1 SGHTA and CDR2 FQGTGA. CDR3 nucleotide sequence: TGTGCCAGCAGCCGTTTTCCGAATCCCGACACTGAAGCTTTCTTT. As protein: CASSRFPNPDTEAFF. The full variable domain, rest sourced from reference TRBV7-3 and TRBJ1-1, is GAGVSQTPSNKVTEKGKYVELRCDPISGHTALYWYRQSLGQGPEFLIYFQGTGAADDSGLPNDRFFAVRPEGSVSTLKIQRTERGDSAVYLCASSRFPNPDTEAFFGQGTRLTVV.

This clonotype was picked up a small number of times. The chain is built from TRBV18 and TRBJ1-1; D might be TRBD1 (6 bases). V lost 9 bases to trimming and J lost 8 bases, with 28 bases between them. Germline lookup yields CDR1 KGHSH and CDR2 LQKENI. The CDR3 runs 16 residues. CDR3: CASPTWYLGAGAEAFF. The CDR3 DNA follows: TGTGCCAGTCCAACCTGGTATTTGGGGGCTGGAGCCGAAGCTTTCTTT.

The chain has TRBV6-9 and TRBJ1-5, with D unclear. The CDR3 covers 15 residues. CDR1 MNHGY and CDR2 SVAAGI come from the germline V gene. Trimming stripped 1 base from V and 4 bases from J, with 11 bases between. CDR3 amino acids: CASSYWTGNNQPQHF. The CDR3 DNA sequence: TGTGCCAGCAGTTATTGGACGGGGAATAATCAGCCCCAGCATTTT.

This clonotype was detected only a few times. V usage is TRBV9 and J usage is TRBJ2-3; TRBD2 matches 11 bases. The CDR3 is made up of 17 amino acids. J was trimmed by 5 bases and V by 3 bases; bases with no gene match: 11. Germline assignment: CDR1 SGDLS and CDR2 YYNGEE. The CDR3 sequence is CASSAFSGGALGDTQYF. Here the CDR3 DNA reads TGTGCCAGCAGCGCATTTAGCGGGGGGGCCTTGGGAGATACGCAGTATTTT.

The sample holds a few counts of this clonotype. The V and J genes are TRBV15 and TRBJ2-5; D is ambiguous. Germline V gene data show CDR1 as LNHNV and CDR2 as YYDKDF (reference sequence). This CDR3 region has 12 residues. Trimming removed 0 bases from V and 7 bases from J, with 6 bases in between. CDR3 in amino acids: CATSRDRGTQYF. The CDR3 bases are TGTGCCACCAGCAGAGATAGAGGGACCCAGTACTTC.

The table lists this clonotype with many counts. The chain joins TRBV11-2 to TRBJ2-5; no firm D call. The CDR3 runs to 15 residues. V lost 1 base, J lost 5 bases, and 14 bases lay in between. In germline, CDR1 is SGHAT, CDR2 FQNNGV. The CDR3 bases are TGTGCCAGCAGCTTAGGGAAACGAGAAGGGGAGACCCAGTACTTC. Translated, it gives CASSLGKREGETQYF.

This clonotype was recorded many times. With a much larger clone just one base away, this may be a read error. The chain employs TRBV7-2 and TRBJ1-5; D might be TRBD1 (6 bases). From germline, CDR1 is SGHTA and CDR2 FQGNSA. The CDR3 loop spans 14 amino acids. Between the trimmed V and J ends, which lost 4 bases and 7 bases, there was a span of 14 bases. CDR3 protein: CASSSPEQGQPQHF. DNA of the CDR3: TGTGCCAGCAGCTCGCCGGAACAGGGACAGCCCCAGCATTTT.

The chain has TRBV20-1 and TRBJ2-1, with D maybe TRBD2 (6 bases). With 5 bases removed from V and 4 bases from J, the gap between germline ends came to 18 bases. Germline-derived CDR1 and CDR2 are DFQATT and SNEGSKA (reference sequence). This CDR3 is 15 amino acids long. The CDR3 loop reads CSAGGWRGTYNEQFF. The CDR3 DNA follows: TGCAGTGCTGGCGGCTGGCGGGGAACATACAATGAGCAGTTCTTC.

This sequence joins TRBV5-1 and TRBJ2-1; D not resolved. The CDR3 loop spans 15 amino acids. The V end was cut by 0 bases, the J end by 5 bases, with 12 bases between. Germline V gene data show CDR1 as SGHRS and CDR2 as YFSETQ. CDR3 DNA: TGCGCCAGCAGCTTGGGGGTAGGCTGGGACAATGAGCAGTTCTTC. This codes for CASSLGVGWDNEQFF.

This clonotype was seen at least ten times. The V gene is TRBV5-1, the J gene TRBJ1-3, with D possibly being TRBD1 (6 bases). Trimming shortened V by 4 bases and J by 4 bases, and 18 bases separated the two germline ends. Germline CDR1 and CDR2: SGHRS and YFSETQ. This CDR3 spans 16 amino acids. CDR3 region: CASSPNRAGDGNTIYF. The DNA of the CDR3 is TGCGCCAGCAGCCCCAACAGGGCAGGGGACGGAAACACCATATATTTT.

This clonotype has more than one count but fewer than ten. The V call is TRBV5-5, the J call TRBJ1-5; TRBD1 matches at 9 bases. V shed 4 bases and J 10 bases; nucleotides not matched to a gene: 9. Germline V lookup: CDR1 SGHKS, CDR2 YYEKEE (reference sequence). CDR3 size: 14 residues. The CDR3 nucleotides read TGTGCCAGCAGCGCCGGGACAGGGTTCCAACCCCAGCATTTT. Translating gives CASSAGTGFQPQHF.

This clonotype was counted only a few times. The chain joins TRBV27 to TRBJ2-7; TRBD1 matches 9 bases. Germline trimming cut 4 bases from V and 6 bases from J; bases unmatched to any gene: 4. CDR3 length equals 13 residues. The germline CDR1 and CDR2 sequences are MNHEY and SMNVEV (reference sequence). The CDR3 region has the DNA TGTGCCAGCAGTTGGGACAGGGTTAGCGAGCAGTACTTC. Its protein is CASSWDRVSEQYF.

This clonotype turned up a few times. Here the CDR3 DNA reads TGCAGTGCTAGTCAGAGGTCGGGAGCGGGTGGCGAGCAGTACTTC. As protein: CSASQRSGAGGEQYF. The chain combines TRBV20-1 with TRBJ2-7; TRBD2 is a possible D gene (6 bases). V was pared by 3 bases and J by 6 bases, with 21 bases between. The CDR3 is 15 amino acids. CDR1 is DFQATT, CDR2 SNEGSKA, per germline (reference sequence).

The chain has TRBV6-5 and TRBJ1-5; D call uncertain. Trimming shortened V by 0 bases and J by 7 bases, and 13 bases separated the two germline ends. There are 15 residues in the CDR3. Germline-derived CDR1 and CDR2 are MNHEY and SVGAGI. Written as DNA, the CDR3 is TGTGCCAGCAGTTACTCGGCAGGAGTAAAACAGCCCCAGCATTTT. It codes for CASSYSAGVKQPQHF.

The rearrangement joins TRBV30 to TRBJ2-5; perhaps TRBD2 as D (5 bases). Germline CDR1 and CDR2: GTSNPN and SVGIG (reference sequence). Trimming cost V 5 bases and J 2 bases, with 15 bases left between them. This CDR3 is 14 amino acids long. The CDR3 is CAWGRGYQQETQYF. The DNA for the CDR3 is TGTGCCTGGGGTCGCGGGTATCAACAAGAGACCCAGTACTTC.

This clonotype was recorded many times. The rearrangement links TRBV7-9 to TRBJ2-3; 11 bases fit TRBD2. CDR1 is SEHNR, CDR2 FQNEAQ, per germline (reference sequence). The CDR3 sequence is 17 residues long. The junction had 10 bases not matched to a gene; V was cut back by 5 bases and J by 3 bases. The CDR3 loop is CASSPGASGGLTDTQYF. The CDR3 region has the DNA TGTGCCAGCAGCCCGGGGGCTAGCGGGGGGCTTACAGATACGCAGTATTTT.